This paragraph covers one T cell receptor beta chain sequence. Its antigen remains unknown. Only in-frame clones appear in the TCRdb table, and some are missing; sequencing was by immunoSEQ multiplex PCR. The sample has 21,000 or so clones, more than 70% seen once. The data belong to a study of untreated major depressive disorder. Study-level findings and limits: Generalizability is limited by the comparatively small study sample.

The germline V gene has CDR1 DFQATT and CDR2 SNEGSKA (reference sequence). V shed 3 bases and J shed 9 bases, with 6 bases lying between them. The CDR3 has 11 residues. CD4+ T cells were isolated from thawed PBMCs by magnetic negative selection. Sequencing was carried out using CD4+ T cells from PBMCs. The J gene is TRBJ1-6, the V gene TRBV20-1; unclear D gene. The sequence derives from a woman in her 30s in good health. CDR3 bases: TGCAGTGCTAGTATTGGTTCACCCCTCCACTTT. Encoded protein: CSASIGSPLHF.